These 5 T cell receptor beta chains originate from one sample sequenced in a study of cytomegalovirus exposure and HLA in healthy donors. This PCR relied on a set of 60 Vbeta primers and 13 Jbeta primers. The repertoire was sequenced with immunoSEQ multiplex PCR; TCRdb's copy has only in-frame clones and lacks some. Found here are some 130,000 clones, about 85% of them singletons; the top ten hold roughly 1.8%. Sequencing used PBMCs. These receptors were taken from a boy under 18 in good health and CMV-seronegative.

The rearrangement joins TRBV30 to TRBJ2-5; TRBD2 matches 9 bases. The last part of the DNA fits TRBJ2-7 better; the J call may be wrong. This CDR3 is built from 15 residues. In germline, CDR1 is GTSNPN, CDR2 SVGIG (reference sequence). CDR3 bases: TGTGCCTGGAGTGTAAACCTAGCGGGATTCAACGAGCAGTACTTC. This sequence encodes CAWSVNLAGFNEQYF.

The chain carries TRBV27 and TRBJ1-1; tentative D call: TRBD1 (6 bases). Germline CDR1 is MNHEY and CDR2 is SMNVEV (reference sequence). V dropped 4 bases and J dropped 0 bases, with 12 bases sitting between them. CDR3 length: 15 residues. The CDR3 here is CASSSEDSLNTEAFF. CDR3 sequence (DNA): TGTGCCAGCAGTTCGGAGGACAGTCTGAACACTGAAGCTTTCTTT.

This clone was counted once. The V and J genes are TRBV4-1 and TRBJ1-5; TRBD1 might be the D (5 bases). Trimming pared 0 bases from V and 6 bases from J, leaving 15 bases between. This CDR3 is built from 16 residues. CDR1 is MGHRA and CDR2 is YSYEKL in the germline V gene. DNA of the CDR3: TGCGCCAGCAGCCAAGAGGAACAGGTGTCGGGTCAGCCCCAGCATTTT. It translates to CASSQEEQVSGQPQHF.

V gene TRBV27 combines with J gene TRBJ1-2; perhaps TRBD1 as D (6 bases). Per the germline V gene, CDR1 is MNHEY and CDR2 is SMNVEV (reference sequence). Trimming took 3 bases from V and 5 from J, leaving 13 bases between them. The CDR3 has 14 amino acids. CDR3 sequence reads: CASSFSGEGYGYTF. Written as DNA, the CDR3 is TGTGCCAGCAGTTTTTCAGGGGAAGGATATGGCTACACCTTC.

The chain employs TRBV6-1 and TRBJ2-7; TRBD1 aligns across 9 bases. Germline V gene lookup returns CDR1 MNHNS and CDR2 SASEGT. The CDR3 length is 15 residues. With 5 bases clipped from V and 5 bases from J, the junction kept 10 bases outside the gene matches. The CDR3 bases are TGTGCCAGCAGTCTCGGGACAGGGAAACTCGACGAGCAGTACTTC. Translated, it gives CASSLGTGKLDEQYF.